These 23 T cell receptor beta chains share one sample of origin, sequenced in a study of regulatory T cells in long-lasting Graves disease. Time point here: newly diagnosed GD, antithyroid drugs for less than 3 months. The TCR library used RNA extracted from PBMCs. Libraries of TCR beta came from iRepertoire HTBI primers plus Arm-PCR of CDR3 regions. TCRdb reprocessed the multiplex PCR reads with MiXCR, giving one entry per CDR3 protein. The sample lists some 410,000 distinct CDR3 sequences, around 17% occurring once. These data also featured in a second study, about T cells in Graves' hyperthyroidism and ophthalmopathy.

The specimen was peripheral blood mononuclear cells (PBMCs), collected at new diagnosis, from a patient treated with antithyroid drugs. The receptors here all came from a woman between 25 and 40 years old with Graves disease.

This clonotype was found many times. The chain carries TRBV5-4 and TRBJ2-7; D may be TRBD1 (6 bases). The germline CDR1 and CDR2 sequences are SGHNT and YYREEE (reference sequence). The CDR3 has 13 amino acids. V shed 5 bases and J shed 1 base, with 10 bases lying between them. DNA of the CDR3: TGTGCCAGCAGTATTGGACAGTCCTACGAGCAGTACTTC. It translates to CASSIGQSYEQYF.

There are a few counts of this clonotype. This rearrangement joins TRBV28 to TRBJ1-4; D unclear. Germline V gives CDR1 MDHEN, CDR2 SYDVKM. Trimming stripped 3 bases from V and 7 bases from J, with 6 bases between. The CDR3 totals 12 residues. The CDR3 loop is CASSLRVEKLFF. CDR3 nucleotide sequence: TGTGCCAGCAGTTTGCGGGTTGAAAAACTGTTTTTT.

This clonotype was seen repeatedly, ten times or more. This rearrangement joins TRBV5-6 to TRBJ2-1, with D unresolved. Trimming stripped 3 bases from V and 4 bases from J, with 8 bases between. The CDR3 runs to 13 residues. The germline CDR1 and CDR2 sequences are SGHDT and YYEEEE. DNA of the CDR3: TGTGCCAGCAGCTGGTATGTGTACAATGAGCAGTTCTTC. It yields the protein CASSWYVYNEQFF.

At least ten counts were recorded for this clonotype. The chain links TRBV28 to TRBJ2-1; D remains unclear. In germline, CDR1 is MDHEN, CDR2 SYDVKM. Trimming removed 3 bases from V and 8 bases from J, with 5 bases in between. The CDR3 sequence is 11 residues long. The CDR3 nucleotides are TGTGCCAGCAGTTTTTGGTATGAGCAGTTCTTC. It translates to CASSFWYEQFF.

Many counts were recorded for this clonotype. The chain combines TRBV28 with TRBJ2-3; D uncertain. The CDR3 is 12 amino acids. The germline V and J ends were trimmed by 7 bases and 6 bases, with 11 bases remaining between them. CDR1 and CDR2 (germline): MDHEN, SYDVKM. The CDR3 sequence is CASINSVDTQYF. The CDR3 DNA follows: TGTGCCAGCATCAACAGCGTTGATACGCAGTATTTT. Variable domain in full (rest from reference TRBV28 and TRBJ2-3): DVKVTQSSRYLVKRTGEKVFLECVQDMDHENMFWYRQDPGLGLRLIYFSYDVKMKEKGDIPEGYSVSREKKERFSLILESASTNQTSMYLCASINSVDTQYFGPGTRLTVL.

The CDR3 sequence is CASSRGTQVGKETQYF. In nucleotides, the CDR3 is TGTGCCAGCAGCCGCGGGACACAAGTCGGGAAAGAGACCCAGTACTTC. The rearrangement uses TRBV7-3 and TRBJ2-5; D may be TRBD1 or TRBD2 (6 bases each). The CDR3 is 16 residues long. The V end was cut by 5 bases, the J end by 3 bases, with 19 bases between. Germline V gene data show CDR1 as SGHTA and CDR2 as FQGTGA.

This clonotype was counted between two and nine times. With a much larger clone just one base away, this may be a read error. The V and J genes are TRBV2 and TRBJ2-1, with TRBD1 matching over 7 bases. J gave up 6 bases and V 6 bases, and 8 bases lay outside the gene matches. The CDR3 spans 14 residues. Germline assignment: CDR1 SNHLY and CDR2 FYNNEI. The CDR3 protein is CASSSPTGSNEQFF. CDR3 sequence (DNA): TGTGCCAGCAGCTCCCCGACAGGGAGCAATGAGCAGTTCTTC.

This clonotype was seen repeatedly, ten times or more. The V call is TRBV20-1, the J call TRBJ2-1, with 9 bases that match TRBD1. The J segment lost 3 bases and the V segment lost 5 bases, leaving 5 bases of the junction unmatched. This CDR3 contains 14 residues. Germline V gene lookup returns CDR1 DFQATT and CDR2 SNEGSKA (reference sequence). CDR3 sequence (DNA): TGCAGTGCTGTGGGACAGGGCCTCTACAATGAGCAGTTCTTC. This encodes CSAVGQGLYNEQFF.

This clonotype was observed a handful of times. V and J are TRBV2 and TRBJ2-7, with D perhaps TRBD1 (5 bases). The CDR3 loop spans 17 amino acids. Germline lookup yields CDR1 SNHLY and CDR2 FYNNEI. Trimming removed 0 bases at V and 3 bases at J, with 18 bases between. CDR3 nucleotides: TGTGCCAGCAGTGAAGCGCTTTTAGGGGCCGCATACTACGAGCAGTACTTC. As protein: CASSEALLGAAYYEQYF.

The J gene is TRBJ2-1, the V gene TRBV15; weak D call: TRBD1 (6 bases). Germline V gene lookup returns CDR1 LNHNV and CDR2 YYDKDF (reference sequence). The V and J ends lost 0 bases and 1 base respectively, with 10 bases between them. This CDR3 comprises 16 residues. The CDR3 DNA is TGTGCCACCAGCAGAGATCTCCAGGGGTCCTACAATGAGCAGTTCTTC. Encoded protein: CATSRDLQGSYNEQFF.

This clonotype was counted many times. The gene calls are TRBV20-1 and TRBJ1-2; D is unresolved. This CDR3 has 11 amino acids. V lost 5 bases and J lost 0, with 4 bases in between. From germline, CDR1 is DFQATT and CDR2 SNEGSKA (reference sequence). The CDR3 region has the DNA TGCAGTGCTCTAGCTAACTATGGCTACACCTTC. It codes for CSALANYGYTF.

This clonotype was recorded at least ten times. V usage is TRBV7-2 and J usage is TRBJ1-5, with D uncertain. This CDR3 has 13 residues. The germline gives CDR1 SGHTA, CDR2 FQGNSA. Trimming took 1 base from V and 7 from J, leaving 8 bases between them. CDR3 amino acids: CASSLGSGQPQHF. The CDR3 region has the DNA TGTGCCAGCAGCTTAGGGAGTGGACAGCCCCAGCATTTT. The whole variable domain, filled in from reference TRBV7-2 and TRBJ1-5, reads GAGVSQSPSNKVTEKGKDVELRCDPISGHTALYWYRQSLGQGLEFLIYFQGNSAPDKSGLPSDRFSAERTGGSVSTLTIQRTQQEDSAVYLCASSLGSGQPQHFGDGTRLSIL.

This clonotype showed up many times. The chain carries TRBV7-2 and TRBJ2-1; TRBD1 matches 7 bases. The CDR3 spans 15 residues. In germline, CDR1 is SGHTA, CDR2 FQGNSA. The V segment lost 4 bases and the J segment 5 bases; nucleotides outside the gene matches: 8. The CDR3, as DNA: TGTGCCAGCAGCTCCTCCGGGACAGCCCACAATGAGCAGTTCTTC. This codes for CASSSSGTAHNEQFF.

The chain recombines TRBV4-3 with TRBJ1-2; possible D gene TRBD1, 6 bases. Trimming removed 2 bases at V and 5 bases at J, with 24 bases between. The CDR3 runs 18 residues. From germline, CDR1 is LGHNA and CDR2 YSLEER. The DNA for the CDR3 is TGCGCCAGCAGCCAACCTGGAGGAGGGGGGGCTAGATTGTATGGCTACACCTTC. Translated: CASSQPGGGGARLYGYTF.

The sample holds many counts of this clonotype. The V call is TRBV3-1, the J call TRBJ2-3; 7 positions match TRBD1. With V trimmed by 4 bases and J by 5 bases, 6 bases remained unmatched. Germline assignment: CDR1 LGHDT and CDR2 YNNKEL (reference sequence). The CDR3 is 14 residues long. The CDR3 region is CASSLRQGEDTQYF. The CDR3 region has the DNA TGTGCCAGCAGCCTCAGACAGGGTGAAGATACGCAGTATTTT.

The CDR3 DNA follows: TGTGCCAGCACCCGCAGGCTTTTGGATACGCAGTATTTT. As protein: CASTRRLLDTQYF. The chain combines TRBV6-1 with TRBJ2-3; no reliable D call. The V and J ends lost 7 bases and 6 bases respectively, with 14 bases between them. Germline values: CDR1 MNHNS, CDR2 SASEGT. The CDR3 loop spans 13 amino acids.

Concerning this clonotype itself: Given a much more abundant clone one base away, this may be a read error. The chain couples TRBV11-2 to TRBJ2-1; TRBD2 aligns across 8 bases. Looked up from germline, CDR1 is SGHAT and CDR2 is FQNNGV. The CDR3 consists of 16 residues. In nucleotides, the CDR3 is TGTGCCAGCAGCCGTCTACTAGCGGCTATTTACAATGAGCAGTCCTTC. Its translation: CASSRLLAAIYNEQSF.

This clonotype occurred many times. The genes are TRBV5-5 and TRBJ2-5; D perhaps matches TRBD2 (5 bases). This CDR3 is built from 13 residues. In germline, CDR1 is SGHKS, CDR2 YYEKEE (reference sequence). Trimming took 4 bases from V and 5 from J, leaving 12 bases between them. CDR3 amino acids: CASSRDLRETQYF. The CDR3 region has the DNA TGTGCCAGCAGCCGGGATCTCCGGGAGACCCAGTACTTC.

V gene TRBV12-3 or TRBV12-4 combines with J gene TRBJ2-7, with TRBD2 identical over 14 bases. V was clipped by 6 bases and J by 3 bases; unmatched bases: 7. The CDR3 spans 16 residues. The CDR3 region is CASRNLTSGRGYEQYF. Written as DNA, the CDR3 is TGTGCCAGCAGAAATCTGACTAGCGGGAGGGGCTACGAGCAGTACTTC.

This clonotype was recorded many times. The chain joins TRBV10-2 to TRBJ2-5; D gene uncertain. CDR1 and CDR2 (germline): WSHSY, SAAADI. CDR3 length: 12 amino acids. V lost 5 bases to trimming and J lost 5 bases, with 9 bases between them. The CDR3 nucleotides are TGCGCCAGCAGTCCCCTATGGGAGACCCAGTACTTC. It translates to CASSPLWETQYF.

As concerns this clonotype: This may arise from a read error, as a much more abundant clone is one base away. This chain links TRBV29-1 with TRBJ1-1; TRBD1 matches at 9 bases. The CDR3 has 14 residues. The germline CDR1 and CDR2 sequences are SQVTM and ANQGSEA. The V segment lost 7 bases and the J segment 6 bases; nucleotides outside the gene matches: 12. Here the CDR3 reads CSAQGQGFDPEAFF. As DNA, the CDR3 is TGCAGCGCTCAAGGACAGGGGTTTGATCCTGAAGCTTTCTTT.

Many counts were recorded for this clonotype. This chain connects TRBV28 to TRBJ2-7; 9 bases align to TRBD1. The CDR3 sequence is 16 residues long. Per germline, CDR1 MDHEN and CDR2 SYDVKM. V lost 4 bases and J lost 4; bases outside the gene matches: 11. In DNA form, the CDR3 reads TGTGCCAGCAGTTCCCCGACAGGGGGTAACTTATACGAGCAGTACTTC. Protein sequence: CASSSPTGGNLYEQYF.

The CDR3 nucleotides read TGTGCCAGTAGCCTAGAATCCGGGACAGAATCAGATCAGCCCCAGCATTTT. Amino acid sequence: CASSLESGTESDQPQHF. The chain uses TRBV19 and TRBJ1-5, with TRBD1 identical over 7 bases. V trimming: 6 bases; J trimming: 5 bases; junction bases outside the gene matches: 16. This CDR3 has 17 residues. Germline lookup yields CDR1 LNHDA and CDR2 SQIVND (reference sequence).